This T cell receptor beta chain was found in a study of shared clonotypes between healthy human individuals. The study, taken as a whole, reports: It was only blood that was sampled, and tissue repertoires likely differ. A reduction in generation probabilities was seen for non-shared clonotypes relative to those shared by all four donors. Depth of sequencing was expected to influence donor clonotype sharing.

The data were produced by immunoSEQ multiplex PCR, yet TCRdb's version contains in-frame clones alone and is incomplete. The sample lists roughly 1.4 million clones, approximately 98.5% occurring once. On this clone itself: The antigen remains undetermined.

The source is a man younger than 45 in good health. Sequenced input: naive CD4+ T cells sorted from blood. Subset specified: CD45RA+ positively selected.

In nucleotides, the CDR3 is TGTGCCAGCGATGTATCCGTGACAGGAAACTACGAGCAGTACTTC. Translation: CASDVSVTGNYEQYF. V gene TRBV6-1 combines with J gene TRBJ2-7; a possible D gene is TRBD1 (6 bases). The CDR3 spans 15 residues. The ends were cut back, 8 bases at V and 3 bases at J, with 20 bases in the middle. The V gene's germline CDR1 is MNHNS and CDR2 SASEGT.